The next 18 T cell receptor beta chains were all read from a single sample in a study of stem cell transplantation in POMP-related autoinflammatory disease. Sequencing used immunoSEQ multiplex PCR; TCRdb keeps in-frame clones, though not all of them. The sample includes approximately 30,000 clones, about 90% of them seen just once. Sequenced here: CD4+ T cells from PBMCs, sampled before stem cell transplantation. These receptor sequences come from a human donor with POMP-related autoinflammation and immune dysregulation (PRAID).

This rearrangement joins TRBV9 to TRBJ2-2, with D possibly matching TRBD2 (5 bases). The germline CDR1 and CDR2 sequences are SGDLS and YYNGEE. V lost 4 bases to trimming and J lost 6 bases, with 10 bases between them. The CDR3 contains 13 residues. The CDR3 bases are TGTGCCAGCAGCCGGGGAAGGGCCGGGGAGCTGTTTTTT. This gives the protein CASSRGRAGELFF.

This clone was recorded once. The chain's CDR3 is CASSRGESSNEQFF. The CDR3, as DNA: TGTGCCAGCAGTCGGGGGGAATCAAGCAATGAGCAGTTCTTC. V gene TRBV6-1 combines with J gene TRBJ2-1; 7 positions agree with TRBD2. Germline V gene data show CDR1 as MNHNS and CDR2 as SASEGT. Losses at the gene ends were 5 bases for V and 6 bases for J; bases not matched to a gene: 7. CDR3 length: 14 amino acids.

The chain links TRBV5-4 to TRBJ2-1, with 11 bases lining up with TRBD2. Germline V lookup: CDR1 SGHNT, CDR2 YYREEE (reference sequence). This CDR3 spans 17 amino acids. The junction had 12 bases not matched to a gene; V was cut back by 4 bases and J by 6 bases. The CDR3 loop reads CASSPKFSGGAPNEQFF. CDR3 coding DNA: TGTGCCAGCAGCCCCAAGTTTAGCGGGGGGGCTCCCAATGAGCAGTTCTTC. The full variable domain, with the rest looked up from reference TRBV5-4 and TRBJ2-1, is ETGVTQSPTHLIKTRGQQVTLRCSSQSGHNTVSWYQQALGQGPQFIFQYYREEENGRGNFPPRFSGLQFPNYSSELNVNALELDDSALYLCASSPKFSGGAPNEQFFGPGTRLTVL.

The chain employs TRBV5-3 and TRBJ1-2; D is unresolved. TRBV5-3 is treated as an ORF (open reading frame) with a function not yet certain. Trimming took 1 base from V and 8 from J, leaving 12 bases between them. The CDR3 contains 13 residues. CDR3 sequence: CARSLTFVRGYTF. The CDR3 DNA is TGTGCCAGAAGCTTGACGTTCGTTCGCGGCTACACCTTC.

V gene TRBV6-4 combines with J gene TRBJ2-3, with D perhaps matching TRBD2 (5 bases). CDR3 length: 16 residues. Germline CDR1 is MRHNA and CDR2 is SNTAGT. Trimming removed 2 bases from V and 1 base from J, with 13 bases in between. In nucleotides, the CDR3 is TGTGCCAGCAGTGACGAGGTGGGAGTTGGCACAGATACGCAGTATTTT. Encoded protein: CASSDEVGVGTDTQYF.

J is TRBJ1-6 and V is TRBV5-1, with 10 bases fitting TRBD1. The CDR3 contains 13 residues. The junction had 8 bases not matched to a gene; V was cut back by 4 bases and J by 16 bases. Germline CDR1 SGHRS, CDR2 YFSETQ. The CDR3 sequence is CASSNPGQGTLHF. The CDR3 DNA reads as TGCGCCAGCAGCAACCCGGGACAGGGGACTCTCCACTTT.

The J gene is TRBJ2-5, the V gene TRBV6-5, with unresolved D. Trimming pared 4 bases from V and 1 base from J, leaving 4 bases between. Germline lookup yields CDR1 MNHEY and CDR2 SVGAGI. The CDR3 consists of 12 residues. CDR3 protein: CASSSTQETQYF. In nucleotides, the CDR3 is TGTGCCAGCAGTTCGACCCAAGAGACCCAGTACTTC.

This chain connects TRBV6-5 to TRBJ1-2; D gene unclear. This CDR3 contains 14 residues. V dropped 3 bases and J dropped 2 bases, with 10 bases sitting between them. Germline loops: CDR1 MNHEY, CDR2 SVGAGI. The CDR3 spells CASSYNRGNYGYTF. CDR3 DNA: TGTGCCAGCAGTTATAATAGAGGCAACTATGGCTACACCTTC.

This clone was seen only a few times. The V gene is TRBV7-9, the J gene TRBJ1-5, with D perhaps matching TRBD1 (6 bases). This CDR3 comprises 15 residues. CDR1 is SEHNR, CDR2 FQNEAQ, per germline (reference sequence). V lost 3 bases and J 1 base, leaving 10 bases between the germline ends. DNA of the CDR3: TGTGCCAGCAGCTTTTACGGGACAAGCAATCAGCCCCAGCATTTT. It codes for CASSFYGTSNQPQHF.

The chain combines TRBV5-1 with TRBJ2-7, with D possibly matching TRBD2 (6 bases). The CDR3 covers 16 residues. The V end was cut by 5 bases, the J end by 0 bases, with 18 bases between. Germline loops: CDR1 SGHRS, CDR2 YFSETQ. The CDR3 DNA reads as TGCGCCAGCAGTCCCTCGGAGGGCTTGAGCTCCTACGAGCAGTACTTC. Translated: CASSPSEGLSSYEQYF.

The chain is built from TRBV7-9 and TRBJ2-7; 10 positions match TRBD2. The CDR3 runs to 14 residues. Germline V gene lookup returns CDR1 SEHNR and CDR2 FQNEAQ (reference sequence). With V trimmed by 5 bases and J by 8 bases, 9 bases remained unmatched. Here the CDR3 DNA reads TGTGCCAGCAGCCCCCCCGGGACTAGCGTTAAGCAGTACTTC. Amino acid sequence: CASSPPGTSVKQYF.

The gene calls are TRBV6-5 and TRBJ2-1; 9 nucleotides align to TRBD1. V lost 6 bases and J lost 10; bases outside the gene matches: 4. Germline-derived CDR1 and CDR2 are MNHEY and SVGAGI. This CDR3 contains 12 residues. The CDR3 region has the DNA TGTGCCAGCAGCACGGACAGGGGAGAGCAGTTCTTC. Its translation: CASSTDRGEQFF.

V usage is TRBV4-1 and J usage is TRBJ2-5; possibly TRBD2 for D (5 bases). Germline loops: CDR1 MGHRA, CDR2 YSYEKL. V lost 5 bases to trimming and J lost 1 base, with 14 bases between them. CDR3 length: 15 residues. CDR3 in amino acids: CASSFPSRGQETQYF. In DNA form, the CDR3 reads TGCGCCAGCAGCTTCCCATCCCGGGGCCAAGAGACCCAGTACTTC.

This chain uses TRBV29-1 with TRBJ2-7, with a tentative D call TRBD1 (5 bases). The V gene lost 4 bases and the J gene lost 2 bases, with 9 bases spanning the gap. Germline V gene data show CDR1 as SQVTM and CDR2 as ANQGSEA. The length of the CDR3 is 12 residues. Here the CDR3 reads CSVGQTAYEQYF. For the CDR3, the DNA is TGCAGCGTTGGACAGACTGCCTACGAGCAGTACTTC.

The chain uses TRBV28 and TRBJ1-4, with TRBD1 as a possible D gene (5 bases). The CDR3 has 15 amino acids. Germline V CDR1 and CDR2: MDHEN, SYDVKM. The V and J ends lost 7 bases and 2 bases respectively, with 14 bases between them. In DNA form, the CDR3 reads TGTGCCAGCACCTTAGGTGGGGGGACTAATGAAAAACTGTTTTTT. Residues: CASTLGGGTNEKLFF.

The chain recombines TRBV29-1 with TRBJ2-5; 11 bases are shared with TRBD2. The germline V gene has CDR1 SQVTM and CDR2 ANQGSEA. The V and J ends lost 6 bases and 5 bases, in that order; junction bases with no gene match: 8. This CDR3 comprises 14 residues. The CDR3 loop is CSVQTSGTGETQYF. The CDR3 DNA sequence: TGCAGCGTCCAGACTAGCGGGACTGGGGAGACCCAGTACTTC.

A note on this clone: The conserved phenylalanine or tryptophan normally closing the CDR3 is absent here, so this likely arose from a read error. The DNA is left out, because the CDR3 cannot be placed on it with certainty; the CDR3 is given as TCRdb lists it. The chain combines TRBV27 with TRBJ1-2. CDR1 and CDR2 (germline): MNHEY, SMNVEV (reference sequence). The CDR3 is 9 residues long, ends included. CDR3 sequence: CASSCRGAV.

This clone came up a few times. This chain links TRBV5-4 with TRBJ1-1, with 9 bases identical to TRBD1. The V gene's germline CDR1 is SGHNT and CDR2 YYREEE (reference sequence). CDR3 length: 15 amino acids. V trimming: 4 bases; J trimming: 0 bases; junction bases outside the gene matches: 4. CDR3 in amino acids: CASSARQGVNTEAFF. DNA of the CDR3: TGTGCCAGCAGCGCACGACAGGGGGTGAACACTGAAGCTTTCTTT.